The 2 T cell receptor beta chains below all came from one sample that was sequenced in a study of blood T cell repertoires in COVID-19. TCRdb's table, derived via immunoSEQ multiplex PCR, lists solely in-frame clones and lacks some. Among hundreds of thousands of clones listed, about nine tenths were seen once. The sample was peripheral blood. All receptors derive from a woman between 50 and 59 years old who had recovered from COVID-19.

This sequence joins TRBV9 and TRBJ2-3; the D gene is possibly TRBD2 (6 bases). The CDR3 loop spans 16 amino acids. Germline V lookup: CDR1 SGDLS, CDR2 YYNGEE. The V end lost 3 bases, the J end lost 1 base, and 15 bases lay between the germline ends. In DNA, the CDR3 is TGTGCCAGCAGCGCGGAGCCGGGACTGCGCACAGATACGCAGTATTTT. This encodes CASSAEPGLRTDTQYF.

This rearrangement joins TRBV6-2 or TRBV6-3 to TRBJ1-2, with TRBD1 matching over 7 bases. There are 15 residues in the CDR3. Trimming removed 2 bases from V and 9 bases from J; junction bases left unmatched: 12. Germline CDR1 is MNHEY and CDR2 is SVGEGT. For the CDR3, the DNA is TGTGCCAGCAGTTACCATTCGACAGGGCGGCTTAGCTACACCTTC. As protein: CASSYHSTGRLSYTF.